Listed below are T cell receptor beta chains from one sample, sequenced in a study of T-cell reconstitution after alpha-beta-depleted transplantation in children. TCRdb passed the PCR reads through MiXCR, listing each CDR3 protein once. The repertoire holds a few hundred thousand distinct CDR3 sequences, with around 21% as singletons. The specimen was PBMCs from the stem cell graft donor, collected from the stem cell graft. These receptors were collected from a human donor who donated a stem cell graft to a child with acute myeloid leukemia. Each CDR3 is given with its conserved first and last residue. The order of the fields is J gene, clone size, V gene, D gene, CDR3 protein, CDR3 DNA. The D gene is left open where the match is weak. For some rows the clone size is stated as once, few or many, or as a class when expanded; others skip it.

>TRBJ1-4|few|TRBV4-2|TRBD1
CASSRKGTGDEKLFF
TGTGCCAGCAGCCGGAAAGGGACAGGGGATGAAAAACTGTTTTTT
>TRBJ2-3|many|TRBV6-1|TRBD2
CASSRALSGRADTQYF
TGTGCCAGCAGTCGCGCCCTTAGCGGGAGGGCAGATACGCAGTATTTT
>TRBJ2-1|few|TRBV18|-
CASSPIPGVTYNEQFF
TGTGCCAGCTCACCGATACCAGGCGTTACCTACAATGAGCAGTTCTTC
>TRBJ2-1|many|TRBV10-3|TRBD2
CAIRETSDEQFF
TGTGCCATCAGAGAAACTAGCGATGAGCAGTTCTTC
>TRBJ1-2|few|TRBV21-1|-
CASSKAGPAGYTF
TGTGCCAGCAGCAAAGCAGGGCCCGCTGGCTACACCTTC
>TRBJ2-7|-|TRBV12-3/TRBV12-4|TRBD1
CASSLTGASEQYF
TGTGCCAGCAGCTTAACAGGGGCAAGTGAGCAGTACTTC
>TRBJ2-5|-|TRBV4-1|TRBD2
CASSPLAGGLETQYF
TGCGCCAGCAGCCCTTTAGCGGGAGGGCTGGAGACCCAGTACTTC
>TRBJ2-7|many|TRBV4-3|-
CASSQDRVIGYEQYF
TGCGCCAGCAGCCAAGATCGGGTTATTGGGTACGAGCAGTACTTC
>TRBJ2-1|many|TRBV20-1|-
CSADSLVSYNEQFF
TGCAGTGCCGATAGCCTAGTATCCTACAATGAGCAGTTCTTC
>TRBJ2-2|-|TRBV7-9|-
CASRQGGGNTGELFF
TGTGCCAGCAGGCAAGGGGGAGGCAACACCGGGGAGCTGTTTTTT
>TRBJ2-1|-|TRBV7-2|-
CASSFQRREQFF
TGTGCCAGCAGCTTTCAGAGGCGTGAGCAGTTCTTC
>TRBJ2-7|few|TRBV5-1|-
CASSFSGQNPYEQYF
TGCGCCAGCAGCTTTAGCGGACAGAACCCCTACGAGCAGTACTTC
>TRBJ2-7|-|TRBV7-3|TRBD2
CASSSKTVAIGGGYGQYF
TGTGCCAGCAGCTCTAAGACCGTAGCTATTGGGGGAGGGTACGGGCAGTACTTC
>TRBJ2-1|few|TRBV5-1|TRBD1
CASSHIPGQGYNEQFF
TGCGCCAGCAGTCATATACCGGGACAGGGATACAATGAGCAGTTCTTC
>TRBJ2-5|few|TRBV25-1|TRBD1
CANSDRDQETQYF
TGTGCCAACAGTGACAGGGACCAAGAGACCCAGTACTTC
>TRBJ2-7|-|TRBV4-1|-
CASSQDKQGSNEQYF
TGCGCCAGCAGCCAAGATAAGCAGGGCTCCAACGAGCAGTACTTC
>TRBJ2-2|-|TRBV11-3|-
CASSLGRSANTGELFF
TGTGCCAGCAGCTTAGGACGGTCTGCCAACACCGGGGAGCTGTTTTTT
>TRBJ1-5|many|TRBV7-2|-
CASSLYNQPQHF
TGTGCCAGCAGCTTATACAATCAGCCCCAGCATTTT
>TRBJ1-2|few|TRBV6-6|-
CASSYRLRYGYTF
TGTGCCAGCAGTTACAGGCTCCGCTATGGCTACACCTTC
>TRBJ2-7|few|TRBV5-5|-
CASSTVGSGAYEQYF
TGTGCCAGCAGTACAGTGGGTAGCGGCGCCTACGAGCAGTACTTC
>TRBJ2-3|few|TRBV2|TRBD2
CATHVLAGGGDTQYF
TGTGCCACCCACGTACTAGCGGGAGGAGGTGATACGCAGTATTTT
>TRBJ2-5|-|TRBV6-1|-
CASRGGPETQYF
TGTGCCAGCAGAGGGGGGCCAGAGACCCAGTACTTC
>TRBJ1-2|-|TRBV15|TRBD1
CATRPGQETNYGYTF
TGTGCCACCAGACCTGGACAGGAGACTAACTATGGCTACACCTTC
>TRBJ1-2|-|TRBV12-3/TRBV12-4|-
CASSLGGQIGHGYTF
TGTGCCAGCAGTTTGGGCGGGCAGATTGGCCATGGCTACACCTTC
>TRBJ2-1|many|TRBV20-1|TRBD2
CSARDAWASGYNEQFF
TGCAGTGCTAGAGATGCGTGGGCTAGCGGGTACAATGAGCAGTTCTTC
>TRBJ2-2|-|TRBV20-1|TRBD1
CSARVFGTGYTGELFF
TGCAGTGCTAGAGTTTTCGGGACAGGGTACACCGGGGAGCTGTTTTTT
>TRBJ2-3|many|TRBV29-1|-
CSVDEGQQYF
TGCAGCGTTGATGAGGGACAGCAGTATTTT
>TRBJ2-1|-|TRBV11-2|TRBD2
CASSPAGGYEQFF
TGTGCCAGCAGCCCAGCGGGGGGCTATGAGCAGTTCTTC
>TRBJ2-5|few|TRBV7-2|TRBD2
CASSLGAGEWETQYF
TGTGCCAGCAGCTTAGGGGCGGGAGAGTGGGAGACCCAGTACTTC
>TRBJ2-5|-|TRBV11-3|-
CASSLASVETQYF
TGTGCCAGCAGCTTAGCCAGCGTGGAGACCCAGTACTTC
>TRBJ2-1|-|TRBV4-1|-
CASSQDGWWEQFF
TGCGCCAGCAGCCAAGATGGTTGGTGGGAGCAGTTCTTC